The entry that follows covers one TCR beta chain sequence. No antigen is known for it. This sample is part of a study of yellow fever vaccine responses in identical twins. Overall study findings and caveats: It has been reported that, in twins, the vaccine T cell response seemed partly convergent and partly personalized.

Trimming took off 6 bases at V and 6 bases at J, with 17 bases between the two ends. CDR1 and CDR2 from the germline V gene are SEHNR and FQNEAQ (reference sequence). The CDR3 totals 14 residues. One entry per CDR3 protein results from TCRdb running MiXCR on the RT-PCR reads. The table records thousands of distinct CDR3 sequences, 65% to 85% of them present only once. This receptor was obtained from a woman aged 18-30 years who received the yellow fever vaccine. The specimen was T cells from blood (PBMCs), unsorted or a sorted subset (not recorded which), collected before or after yellow fever vaccination (not recorded which). This sequence joins TRBV7-9 and TRBJ1-2, with D hard to call. The DNA of the CDR3 is TGTGCCAGCAGTAAATTAATAGGAGAGAATGGCTACACCTTC. It encodes CASSKLIGENGYTF.